One sample yielded the 10 T cell receptor beta chains listed below, sequenced in a study of blood T cell dynamics during melanoma immunotherapy. Libraries were prepared by immunoSEQ multiplex PCR; TCRdb keeps only in-frame clonotypes and omits some of them. Among thousands of clones listed, 87% were seen once. The time point: week 3, after first cycle of checkpoint inhibitor. The specimen comprised blood, sampled from a patient treated with checkpoint blockade. The receptors were gathered from a human donor with melanoma.

This chain uses TRBV28 with TRBJ1-5; D ambiguous. The CDR3 length is 15 residues. Trimming left V 7 bases short and J 6 bases short, with 19 bases between. Germline V gene sequence: CDR1 MDHEN, CDR2 SYDVKM. DNA for the CDR3: TGTGCCAGCAACTTGCCAACTCCCTCCGGTCAGCCCCAGCATTTT. This sequence encodes CASNLPTPSGQPQHF.

The V and J genes are TRBV9 and TRBJ2-7, with D tentatively TRBD1 (6 bases). CDR1 and CDR2 from the germline V gene are SGDLS and YYNGEE. The CDR3 contains 13 residues. The ends were cut back, 0 bases at V and 4 bases at J, with 8 bases in the middle. The chain's CDR3 is CASSVDREYEQYF. The CDR3 region has the DNA TGTGCCAGCAGCGTAGACAGGGAATACGAGCAGTACTTC.

The chain couples TRBV27 to TRBJ1-2; the D is unclear. Trimming took off 8 bases at V and 2 bases at J, with 9 bases between the two ends. Germline-derived CDR1 and CDR2 are MNHEY and SMNVEV (reference sequence). The CDR3 contains 12 residues. The CDR3 DNA reads TGTGCCAGCCGAGCCACGAACTATGGCTACACCTTC. Its protein product is CASRATNYGYTF.

This clone was found once. The V and J genes are TRBV5-4 and TRBJ2-2; D is unclear. This CDR3 is built from 15 residues. Germline loops: CDR1 SGHNT, CDR2 YYREEE (reference sequence). The ends were cut back, 2 bases at V and 1 base at J, with 9 bases in the middle. The CDR3 coding sequence is TGTGCCAGCAGCTTTCAGACCCGGAACACCGGGGAGCTGTTTTTT. It encodes CASSFQTRNTGELFF.

The chain links TRBV18 to TRBJ2-5, with TRBD2 identical over 7 bases. Unmatched junction bases numbered 9, after V lost 3 bases and J lost 2 bases. This CDR3 region has 16 residues. Germline V CDR1 and CDR2: KGHSH, LQKENI. The CDR3 loop is CASSPRGAGVQETQYF. The CDR3 DNA reads TGTGCCAGCTCACCCCGAGGGGCGGGAGTACAAGAGACCCAGTACTTC.

This clone was counted a single time. V is TRBV18 and J is TRBJ2-7; TRBD1 might be the D (6 bases). V lost 6 bases and J 6 bases, leaving 12 bases between the germline ends. The CDR3 totals 12 residues. Germline V CDR1 and CDR2: KGHSH, LQKENI. CDR3 sequence reads: CASSEDRPEQYF. The CDR3 DNA is TGTGCCAGCTCCGAGGACAGACCCGAGCAGTACTTC.

The chain employs TRBV10-3 and TRBJ2-3; D may correspond to TRBD1 or TRBD2 (5 bases each). Deletions cut 7 bases from V and 3 bases from J, with 8 bases between. Per the germline V gene, CDR1 is ENHRY and CDR2 is SYGVKD. This CDR3 is built from 12 residues. The CDR3 region has the DNA TGTGCCATCATGGGGGAGACAGATACGCAGTATTTT. Translating gives CAIMGETDTQYF.

In DNA, the CDR3 is TGTGCCAGCAGCTTAGCAGCTAGCGGGTACAATGAGCAGTTCTTC. This sequence encodes CASSLAASGYNEQFF. The V gene is TRBV7-8, the J gene TRBJ2-1; TRBD2 agrees at 8 bases. The ends lost 0 bases at V and 4 bases at J; junction bases unmatched: 2. CDR1 is SGHVS, CDR2 FQNEAQ, per germline. This CDR3 contains 15 residues.

V and J are TRBV15 and TRBJ2-1; D possibly corresponds to TRBD1 (5 bases). V was pared by 0 bases and J by 6 bases, with 9 bases between. Germline V gene lookup returns CDR1 LNHNV and CDR2 YYDKDF (reference sequence). The CDR3 runs to 14 residues. CDR3 nucleotides: TGTGCCACCAGCAGAGATCGAAGGGGCAATGAGCAGTTCTTC. Translated, it gives CATSRDRRGNEQFF.

This chain links TRBV19 with TRBJ2-2; the D gene is possibly TRBD1 (6 bases). CDR3 length equals 16 residues. V was clipped by 5 bases and J by 4 bases, with 17 bases between them. The V gene's germline CDR1 is LNHDA and CDR2 SQIVND (reference sequence). CDR3 residues: CASSPDRRTRTGELFF. In DNA, the CDR3 is TGTGCCAGTAGTCCCGACAGGCGGACTCGCACCGGGGAGCTGTTTTTT.